This TCR beta chain came from a study of OX40 agonist ivuxolimab in advanced cancers. Looking at the study overall: A history of anti-PD-1, anti-PD-L1 or anti-CTLA-4 therapy was acceptable, and 30% to 45% had some. Findings and caveats of the study: Antigen targets of the expanded peripheral T cells went undetermined.

Sampling of blood occurred at baseline, cycle 4 day 1, and cycle 7 day 1. The assay was immunoSEQ multiplex PCR, and TCRdb's table has in-frame clones only and misses some. Of tens of thousands of clones in the sample, about 90% were seen once. Notes on this clone: Its specificity is not known.

This TCR was recovered from an adult with an advanced solid tumor such as melanoma, head and neck, liver or kidney cancer. Source: CD4+ or CD8+ T cells sorted from blood, taken in a trial of the OX40 agonist ivuxolimab.

The CDR3 DNA reads as TGTGCCAGCAGTTTCAGGGATAACGGGGAGCTGTTTTTT. Translated, it gives CASSFRDNGELFF. The rearrangement joins TRBV28 to TRBJ2-2, with a possible D match to TRBD1 (5 bases). There are 13 residues in the CDR3. Deletions cut 3 bases from V and 7 bases from J, with 9 bases between. Germline values: CDR1 MDHEN, CDR2 SYDVKM. Using reference TRBV28 and TRBJ2-2 for the parts outside the CDR3, the full variable domain is DVKVTQSSRYLVKRTGEKVFLECVQDMDHENMFWYRQDPGLGLRLIYFSYDVKMKEKGDIPEGYSVSREKKERFSLILESASTNQTSMYLCASSFRDNGELFFGEGSRLTVL.